The 29 T cell receptor beta chains below all came from one sample that was sequenced in a study of blood T cell repertoires in COVID-19. Clones were sequenced by immunoSEQ multiplex PCR, and TCRdb holds only the in-frame ones, with some missing. The sample lists roughly 330,000 clones, roughly 86% occurring once. Material for sequencing was PBMCs or T cells enriched from blood (not recorded which). Source of these receptors: a woman aged 25 to 39 who had recovered from COVID-19.

V gene TRBV19 combines with J gene TRBJ1-1; 7 bases are shared with TRBD1. The CDR3 runs to 14 residues. Trimming removed 6 bases from V and 0 bases from J; junction bases left unmatched: 4. CDR1 LNHDA and CDR2 SQIVND come from the germline V gene (reference sequence). The CDR3: CASSPGQLNTEAFF. The CDR3 nucleotides read TGTGCCAGTAGCCCGGGACAGTTGAACACTGAAGCTTTCTTT.

The chain carries TRBV19 and TRBJ2-1, with 15 positions matching TRBD2. V lost 6 bases to trimming and J lost 0 bases; unmatched junction nucleotides: 9. Germline CDR1 is LNHDA and CDR2 is SQIVND (reference sequence). This CDR3 has 19 residues. CDR3 nucleotide sequence: TGTGCCAGTAGCCGGACTAGCGGGGGGGCTTTGAGCTCCTACAATGAGCAGTTCTTC. It is translated as CASSRTSGGALSSYNEQFF.

The chain carries TRBV7-8 and TRBJ2-2; D may be TRBD1 (5 bases). V was shortened by 2 bases and J by 6 bases, with 7 bases between the two germline ends. The CDR3 is 13 residues long. CDR1 and CDR2 from the germline V gene are SGHVS and FQNEAQ. The CDR3 here is CASSLQGAGELFF. CDR3 DNA sequence: TGTGCCAGCAGCTTACAGGGCGCCGGGGAGCTGTTTTTT. The full variable domain, rest sourced from reference TRBV7-8 and TRBJ2-2, is GAGVSQSPRYKVAKRGQDVALRCDPISGHVSLFWYQQALGQGPEFLTYFQNEAQLDKSGLPSDRFFAERPEGSVSTLKIQRTQQEDSAVYLCASSLQGAGELFFGEGSRLTVL.

CDR3: CASSQWGQGLDYNEQFF. The CDR3, as DNA: TGTGCCAGCAGCCAGTGGGGCCAGGGGCTAGATTACAATGAGCAGTTCTTC. The rearrangement links TRBV3-1 (or the pseudogene TRBV3-2) to TRBJ2-1, with D perhaps matching TRBD1 (6 bases). Trimming left V 3 bases short and J 4 bases short, with 19 bases between. Germline values: CDR1 LGHDT, CDR2 YNNKEL (reference sequence). This CDR3 has 17 amino acids.

The chain carries TRBV28 and TRBJ2-1, with 10 bases aligning to TRBD2. CDR3 size: 15 residues. Germline-derived CDR1 and CDR2 are MDHEN and SYDVKM. V lost 6 bases, J lost 6 bases, and 8 bases stayed unmatched. The CDR3 spells CASSSAAGGPNEQFF. The CDR3 bases are TGTGCCAGCAGCTCGGCAGCGGGGGGGCCCAATGAGCAGTTCTTC.

The gene calls are TRBV30 and TRBJ1-1; D gene uncertain. The CDR3 is 13 residues long. V was pared by 3 bases and J by 0 bases, with 8 bases between. CDR1 and CDR2 from the germline V gene are GTSNPN and SVGIG (reference sequence). The CDR3 region is CAWRSQVNTEAFF. CDR3 sequence (DNA): TGTGCCTGGAGGAGCCAGGTGAACACTGAAGCTTTCTTT.

The chain carries TRBV5-1 and TRBJ2-3; possible D gene TRBD2, 5 bases. The germline V and J ends were trimmed by 0 bases and 0 bases, with 8 bases remaining between them. CDR1 and CDR2 (germline): SGHRS, YFSETQ. This CDR3 spans 15 amino acids. The CDR3 DNA reads as TGCGCCAGCAGCTTGGGGACTCCTAGCACAGATACGCAGTATTTT. It yields the protein CASSLGTPSTDTQYF.

For this clone: The sample has other DNA sequences that encode this CDR3 too. The chain links TRBV7-2 to TRBJ2-5, with D perhaps matching TRBD2 (5 bases). The CDR3 extends over 14 amino acids. Looked up from germline, CDR1 is SGHTA and CDR2 is FQGNSA. Trimming took off 1 base at V and 2 bases at J, with 8 bases between the two ends. The CDR3 sequence: CASSLGGSQETQYF. The CDR3 region has the DNA TGTGCCAGCAGCTTAGGAGGGTCTCAAGAGACCCAGTACTTC.

This clone was observed once. The genes are TRBV19 and TRBJ1-2; 7 positions agree with TRBD1. Trimming cost V 5 bases and J 7 bases; bases outside gene matches: 13. This CDR3 is built from 15 residues. Germline loops: CDR1 LNHDA, CDR2 SQIVND (reference sequence). CDR3 DNA sequence: TGTGCCAGTAGTCTCTCCGGAGGGGGCGAGAGTGGCTACACCTTC. Residues: CASSLSGGGESGYTF. Supplemented by reference TRBV19 and TRBJ1-2, the full variable domain reads DGGITQSPKYLFRKEGQNVTLSCEQNLNHDAMYWYRQDPGQGLRLIYYSQIVNDFQKGDIAEGYSVSREKKESFPLTVTSAQKNPTAFYLCASSLSGGGESGYTFGSGTRLTVV.

The V gene is TRBV29-1, the J gene TRBJ1-2; D may be TRBD1 (5 bases). Between the trimmed V and J ends, which lost 5 bases and 1 base, there was a span of 14 bases. Germline V gene sequence: CDR1 SQVTM, CDR2 ANQGSEA. The CDR3 contains 14 residues. The CDR3 protein is CSVLFGGSNYGYTF. The CDR3, as DNA: TGCAGCGTTTTATTCGGGGGTAGTAACTATGGCTACACCTTC. The whole variable domain, filled in from reference TRBV29-1 and TRBJ1-2, reads SAVISQKPSRDICQRGTSLTIQCQVDSQVTMMFWYRQQPGQSLTLIATANQGSEATYESGFVIDKFPISRPNLTFSTLTVSNMSPEDSSIYLCSVLFGGSNYGYTFGSGTRLTVV.

The rearrangement uses TRBV5-1 and TRBJ2-3; 13 positions match TRBD2. The CDR3 extends over 16 amino acids. The J segment lost 4 bases and the V segment lost 0 bases, leaving 2 bases of the junction unmatched. The germline gives CDR1 SGHRS, CDR2 YFSETQ. Here the CDR3 DNA reads TGCGCCAGCAGCTTGGGACTAGCGGGGGGTGCAGATACGCAGTATTTT. Protein: CASSLGLAGGADTQYF. The full variable domain, in which reference TRBV5-1 and TRBJ2-3 provide the parts outside the CDR3, is KAGVTQTPRYLIKTRGQQVTLSCSPISGHRSVSWYQQTPGQGLQFLFEYFSETQRNKGNFPGRFSGRQFSNSRSEMNVSTLELGDSALYLCASSLGLAGGADTQYFGPGTRLTVL.

Only one count was recorded for this clone. The genes are TRBV5-4 and TRBJ2-1, with D perhaps TRBD2 (5 bases). The germline V and J ends were trimmed by 0 bases and 0 bases, with 7 bases remaining between them. The CDR3 is 15 residues long. Germline CDR1 reads SGHNT; CDR2 reads YYREEE (reference sequence). CDR3 nucleotide sequence: TGTGCCAGCAGCTTGGTAGGAGGCTCCTACAATGAGCAGTTCTTC. Translating it yields CASSLVGGSYNEQFF.

The chain joins TRBV5-1 to TRBJ1-1; TRBD1 is a possible D gene (5 bases). The CDR3 is 15 amino acids. Germline CDR1 is SGHRS and CDR2 is YFSETQ. V was trimmed by 1 base and J by 4 bases, leaving 14 bases between them. CDR3 DNA: TGCGCCAGCAGCTTGACCCAGGGTACGACCACTGAAGCTTTCTTT. This encodes CASSLTQGTTTEAFF.

This chain connects TRBV7-3 to TRBJ2-1; 8 bases are a match to TRBD2. This CDR3 is built from 15 residues. Germline-derived CDR1 and CDR2 are SGHTA and FQGTGA. The J segment lost 5 bases and the V segment lost 1 base, leaving 4 bases of the junction unmatched. The DNA for the CDR3 is TGTGCCAGCAGCTTAAACGGGGGGGCAAACAATGAGCAGTTCTTC. This translates into CASSLNGGANNEQFF.

The chain joins TRBV9 to TRBJ1-1, with 7 bases matching TRBD1. V dropped 4 bases and J dropped 0; count of bases not matched to a gene: 6. The CDR3 is 15 residues long. CDR1 is SGDLS and CDR2 is YYNGEE in the germline V gene. The CDR3 DNA follows: TGTGCCAGCAGCCGGGGACAGAGCCTGAACACTGAAGCTTTCTTT. Translation: CASSRGQSLNTEAFF.

This chain links TRBV10-3 with TRBJ1-1, with D possibly being TRBD1 (5 bases). Germline V lookup: CDR1 ENHRY, CDR2 SYGVKD. V was pared by 10 bases and J by 1 base, with 19 bases between. This CDR3 spans 15 amino acids. Written as DNA, the CDR3 is TGTGCCACCATCTCAGCAGGGTCGGGGAACACTGAAGCTTTCTTT. It codes for CATISAGSGNTEAFF.

This sequence joins TRBV6-5 and TRBJ2-7; 9 bases fit TRBD1. This CDR3 is 14 amino acids long. Trimming took 5 bases from V and 5 from J; bases not matched to a gene: 7. CDR1 is MNHEY, CDR2 SVGAGI, per germline. CDR3 nucleotides: TGTGCCAGCAGTCTTAACCGGGACAGGGACGAGCAGTACTTC. Its translation: CASSLNRDRDEQYF.

This clone was detected only once. The chain joins TRBV13 to TRBJ2-2; tentative D call: TRBD2 (5 bases). Germline assignment: CDR1 PRHDT and CDR2 FYEKMQ (reference sequence). Trimming removed 4 bases at V and 0 bases at J, with 12 bases between. This CDR3 is 16 amino acids long. Here the CDR3 reads CASSSPGLSNTGELFF. The DNA of the CDR3 is TGTGCCAGCAGCTCCCCCGGACTTTCGAACACCGGGGAGCTGTTTTTT.

The chain is built from TRBV14 and TRBJ1-3, with D tentatively TRBD1 (5 bases). The V and J ends lost 3 bases and 0 bases respectively, with 12 bases between them. This CDR3 contains 16 residues. CDR1 and CDR2 from the germline V gene are SGHDN and FVKESK. CDR3 in DNA: TGTGCCAGCAGCCACCATCCGACAGTCTCTGGAAACACCATATATTTT. Residues: CASSHHPTVSGNTIYF. Full variable domain (rest looked up from reference TRBV14 and TRBJ1-3): EAGVTQFPSHSVIEKGQTVTLRCDPISGHDNLYWYRRVMGKEIKFLLHFVKESKQDESGMPNNRFLAERTGGTYSTLKVQPAELEDSGVYFCASSHHPTVSGNTIYFGEGSWLTVV.

V and J are TRBV7-9 and TRBJ1-3; TRBD1 matches 7 bases. This CDR3 is built from 16 residues. Trimming at V came to 5 bases and at J to 2 bases, leaving 9 bases not matched to a gene. Germline V gives CDR1 SEHNR, CDR2 FQNEAQ (reference sequence). The CDR3 DNA is TGTGCCAGCAGCGGTAGGGGGCGGACGACTGGAAACACCATATATTTT. It codes for CASSGRGRTTGNTIYF.

The CDR3 DNA reads as TGTGCCAGCAGTTTTGACAGGGGGCCCACTGAAGCTTTCTTT. Translating gives CASSFDRGPTEAFF. This chain uses TRBV27 with TRBJ1-1; 10 bases map to TRBD1. The CDR3 runs to 14 residues. The germline gives CDR1 MNHEY, CDR2 SMNVEV (reference sequence). V shed 3 bases and J 4 bases; nucleotides not matched to a gene: 2.

This clone was found a few times. The chain links TRBV19 to TRBJ1-1; tentative D call: TRBD1 (6 bases). CDR1 and CDR2 (germline): LNHDA, SQIVND (reference sequence). The CDR3 has 16 residues. Trimming shortened V by 8 bases and J by 3 bases, and 22 bases separated the two germline ends. The CDR3: CASWGRGIRIDTEAFF. The CDR3 nucleotides read TGTGCCAGTTGGGGTAGGGGGATACGGATTGACACTGAAGCTTTCTTT. The whole variable domain, remainder taken from reference TRBV19 and TRBJ1-1, is DGGITQSPKYLFRKEGQNVTLSCEQNLNHDAMYWYRQDPGQGLRLIYYSQIVNDFQKGDIAEGYSVSREKKESFPLTVTSAQKNPTAFYLCASWGRGIRIDTEAFFGQGTRLTVV.

The genes are TRBV27 and TRBJ2-2, with a possible D match to TRBD1 (5 bases). The CDR3 loop spans 16 amino acids. The germline V and J ends were trimmed by 3 bases and 0 bases, with 11 bases remaining between them. Germline CDR1 reads MNHEY; CDR2 reads SMNVEV (reference sequence). The CDR3 reads CASSLIDSANTGELFF. The CDR3, as DNA: TGTGCCAGCAGTTTGATCGACAGCGCGAACACCGGGGAGCTGTTTTTT.

The chain has TRBV10-3 and TRBJ1-1; D not resolved. This CDR3 has 13 amino acids. V was shortened by 8 bases and J by 5 bases, with 15 bases between the two germline ends. CDR1 is ENHRY and CDR2 is SYGVKD in the germline V gene. CDR3 nucleotide sequence: TGTGCCATCCTCGCGACCTCGGGAACTGAAGCTTTCTTT. This translates into CAILATSGTEAFF.

In DNA form, the CDR3 reads TGCGCCAGCAGCTTTAACGGACAGTCTGGGGCCAACGTCCTGACTTTC. This sequence encodes CASSFNGQSGANVLTF. The chain links TRBV5-1 to TRBJ2-6; TRBD1 is a possible D gene (6 bases). V was cut by 2 bases and J by 1 base, with 10 bases left in between. This CDR3 is 16 amino acids long. CDR1 and CDR2 (germline): SGHRS, YFSETQ.

In regard to this clone: A junction end diverges from the germline sequence, so it may reflect a read error. The chain links TRBV11-2 to TRBJ1-2; TRBD1 is a possible D gene (5 bases). This CDR3 is 14 amino acids long. Germline V gene data show CDR1 as SGHAT and CDR2 as FQNNGV. The CDR3 sequence: CASSHQGRDYGYTF. The DNA for the CDR3 is TGTGCCAGCAGCCACCAGGGCAGGGATTATGGTTACACCTTC.

About this clone itself: This sample also contains other DNA sequences that code for the same CDR3. The rearrangement links TRBV19 to TRBJ1-2; maybe TRBD1 (5 bases). CDR1 and CDR2 (germline): LNHDA, SQIVND (reference sequence). V was clipped by 3 bases and J by 7 bases, with 9 bases between them. CDR3 length: 12 residues. The DNA for the CDR3 is TGTGCCAGTAGTATCTCAGGGCTTGGCTACACCTTC. It specifies CASSISGLGYTF.

The rearrangement uses TRBV20-1 and TRBJ1-4, with D unresolved. V gave up 3 bases and J gave up 4 bases, with 9 bases separating them. CDR3 length: 13 residues. Germline CDR1 and CDR2: DFQATT and SNEGSKA (reference sequence). CDR3 amino acids: CSASRLRNEKLFF. The CDR3 coding sequence is TGCAGTGCTAGTCGGTTGCGTAATGAAAAACTGTTTTTT.

The CDR3 spells CASSRLSGGTGELFF. Here the CDR3 DNA reads TGTGCCAGCAGTCGGCTTAGCGGGGGAACCGGGGAGCTGTTTTTT. The V gene is TRBV2, the J gene TRBJ2-2, with 9 bases fitting TRBD2. Unmatched junction bases numbered 6, after V lost 5 bases and J lost 5 bases. The length of the CDR3 is 15 residues. Germline V gives CDR1 SNHLY, CDR2 FYNNEI.